This T cell receptor (beta chain) was retrieved from a study of CD8 T cells in ankylosing spondylitis. The study's findings and limits: Earlier literature documents some of the motif variants in reactive arthritis synovial fluid and blood. Significant enrichment of disease-linked clones was reportedly seen in matched ankylosing spondylitis synovial fluid. Characteristic, it appeared, of ankylosing spondylitis blood was a TCR beta motif of about eight highly homologous variants.

V was pared by 0 bases and J by 8 bases, with 13 bases of the junction left unmatched. Germline V gene sequence: CDR1 LGHNA, CDR2 YSLEER. There are 17 residues in the CDR3. There are many counts of this clonotype. The antigen remains undetermined. The authors made TCR beta libraries by quantitative 5'-RACE with molecular barcodes. TCRdb re-called the 5' RACE reads through MiXCR, storing one row per CDR3 protein. The sample holds about 800,000 distinct CDR3 sequences, about 10% seen once. The receptor's source is a male donor with ankylosing spondylitis. The chain links TRBV4-3 to TRBJ1-2, with 9 bases that match TRBD1. Sequenced input: blood, either unsorted or a sorted T cell fraction (not recorded which). CDR3 nucleotide sequence: TGCGCCAGCAGCCAAGATTTGGGACAGGGCCTAGGAAGGGGCTACACCTTC. This codes for CASSQDLGQGLGRGYTF.